The 30 T cell receptor beta chains reported below all come from one sample, sequenced in a study of blood T cells in healthy people across ages. A second PCR, run for about 7 to 11 cycles, used a sample-barcoded 5' primer plus a J-beta primer mix. A single record per CDR3 protein comes from TCRdb applying MiXCR to the 5' RACE reads. The repertoire includes around 1.7 million distinct CDR3 sequences, roughly 27% of them detected once, and 7.7% sits in the top ten. The sequencing sample was made of blood. The receptors were gathered from a woman aged 30 to 39 in good health.

This chain links TRBV7-9 with TRBJ2-1; D is ambiguous. The V and J ends lost 11 bases and 0 bases respectively, with 17 bases between them. Germline CDR1 is SEHNR and CDR2 is FQNEAQ (reference sequence). The CDR3 is 15 amino acids. The DNA for the CDR3 is TGTGCCGGGGAAAGGGCAGCGAGCTCCTACAATGAGCAGTTCTTC. Translated: CAGERAASSYNEQFF.

A note on this clonotype: Sequence at one end of the junction differs from germline and may be a read error. V usage is TRBV19 and J usage is TRBJ2-1; D is perhaps TRBD1 or TRBD2 (5 bases each). Germline CDR1 reads LNHDA; CDR2 reads SQIVND (reference sequence). This CDR3 region has 15 residues. The CDR3 loop reads CTSNPGTGHYNEQFF. CDR3 bases: TGTACCAGTAACCCTGGGACGGGGCATTACAATGAGCAGTTCTTC.

This clonotype was seen only a few times. A junction boundary mismatches the germline segment, possibly from a read error. CDR3 loop: CATGDSYGWKFF. The CDR3 DNA sequence: TGTGCCACCGGTGACTCCTATGGTTGGAAGTTCTTC. V usage is TRBV24-1 and J usage is TRBJ2-1; D is ambiguous. Germline-derived CDR1 and CDR2 are KGHDR and SFDVKD. The CDR3 runs 12 residues.

This clonotype was observed once. The junction does not match germline at one end; this may be a read error. J is TRBJ2-7 and V is TRBV7-9; D possibly uses TRBD1 or TRBD2 (5 bases each). The germline V gene has CDR1 SEHNR and CDR2 FQNEAQ (reference sequence). The CDR3 is 15 residues long. CDR3 bases: TGTACCAGCAGCTTTTCCGGGACCGTACCCTACGAGCAGTACTTC. Its protein is CTSSFSGTVPYEQYF.

This clonotype has more than one count but fewer than ten. V and J are TRBV5-1 and TRBJ1-2; 10 bases fit TRBD1. The CDR3 is made up of 15 amino acids. The junction had 7 bases not matched to a gene; V was cut back by 0 bases and J by 8 bases. CDR1 and CDR2 (germline): SGHRS, YFSETQ. The CDR3 DNA is TGCGCCAGCAGCTTGGGACCCGGGACAGGGGAGGGCTACACCTTC. Amino acids: CASSLGPGTGEGYTF.

In this sample, this clonotype turned up a few times. At one boundary the junction diverges from the germline segment, which might be a read error. J is TRBJ2-7 and V is TRBV6-2 or TRBV6-3, with 13 bases fitting TRBD2. The CDR3 consists of 17 residues. Looked up from germline, CDR1 is MNHEY and CDR2 is SVGEGT. CDR3 amino acids: CVSSALPRTSGRNEQYF. The CDR3, as DNA: TGTGTCAGCAGTGCCTTACCGCGGACTAGCGGGAGAAACGAGCAGTACTTC.

The V gene is TRBV4-1, the J gene TRBJ1-1; D uncertain. Germline V gene data show CDR1 as MGHRA and CDR2 as YSYEKL. The CDR3 spans 14 residues. V was trimmed by 4 bases and J by 1 base, leaving 10 bases between them. CDR3 DNA: TGCGCCAGCAGCCCCATTTATGCGAACACTGAAGCTTTCTTT. Protein product: CASSPIYANTEAFF.

The V gene is TRBV10-3, the J gene TRBJ2-1; D is unresolved. This CDR3 comprises 14 residues. Per the germline V gene, CDR1 is ENHRY and CDR2 is SYGVKD. V was shortened by 3 bases and J by 5 bases, with 11 bases between the two germline ends. For the CDR3, the DNA is TGTGCCATCAGTGAATCGCCTGGGGACAATGAGCAGTTCTTC. Translating it yields CAISESPGDNEQFF.

This clonotype was counted many times. The V and J genes are TRBV5-5 and TRBJ1-4; D unclear. V was shortened by 4 bases and J by 6 bases, with 13 bases between the two germline ends. Germline CDR1 SGHKS, CDR2 YYEKEE (reference sequence). The CDR3 contains 14 residues. CDR3 in amino acids: CASSTNVGDEKLFF. The CDR3 nucleotides are TGTGCCAGCAGCACCAATGTTGGGGATGAAAAACTGTTTTTT.

V usage is TRBV21-1 and J usage is TRBJ2-1; the DNA was not used to check the table's D call, TRBD1. TRBV21-1 is an annotated pseudogene. There are 15 residues in the CDR3. The DNA of the CDR3 is TGTGCCAGCACCCCCTCGGACGGCTATTACAATGAGCAGTTCTTC. Translated, it gives CASTPSDGYYNEQFF.

The chain joins TRBV20-1 to TRBJ1-5; D not resolved. Trimming shortened V by 3 bases and J by 7 bases, and 16 bases separated the two germline ends. The CDR3 extends over 14 amino acids. The germline CDR1 and CDR2 sequences are DFQATT and SNEGSKA (reference sequence). As DNA, the CDR3 is TGCAGTGCTAGGGCCGTCCTAAGTGGCCAGCCCCAGCATTTT. Residues: CSARAVLSGQPQHF.

This chain links TRBV27 with TRBJ1-1, with D uncertain. Per the germline V gene, CDR1 is MNHEY and CDR2 is SMNVEV (reference sequence). This CDR3 has 11 amino acids. Trimming stripped 4 bases from V and 8 bases from J, with 8 bases between. The CDR3 sequence: CASSSPREAFF. The CDR3 nucleotides read TGTGCCAGCAGTTCCCCCAGGGAAGCTTTCTTT.

This clonotype came up many times. The gene calls are TRBV28 and TRBJ1-5; D not resolved. Between the trimmed V and J ends, which lost 3 bases and 1 base, there was a span of 7 bases. This CDR3 is built from 14 residues. The V gene's germline CDR1 is MDHEN and CDR2 SYDVKM. The CDR3 sequence: CASSLKGSNQPQHF. The CDR3 DNA follows: TGTGCCAGCAGTTTGAAAGGGAGCAATCAGCCCCAGCATTTT.

This clonotype was detected only a few times. This chain joins TRBV9 and TRBJ1-6; TRBD1 matches at 12 bases. V lost 4 bases, J lost 1 base, and 6 bases stayed unmatched. The CDR3 covers 18 residues. The germline V gene encodes CDR1 SGDLS and CDR2 YYNGEE. The CDR3 sequence is CASSSGTGGESYNSPLHF. CDR3 DNA sequence: TGTGCCAGCAGCTCCGGGACAGGGGGCGAATCCTATAATTCACCCCTCCACTTT.

This clonotype has a handful of counts. The J gene is TRBJ2-7, the V gene TRBV25-1; possibly TRBD1 or TRBD2 for D (5 bases each). This CDR3 has 15 residues. V was shortened by 2 bases and J by 3 bases, with 14 bases between the two germline ends. Germline CDR1 MGHDK, CDR2 SYGVNS. This CDR3 is CASSESGTVNYEQYF. CDR3 in DNA: TGTGCCAGCAGTGAAAGTGGGACGGTGAACTACGAGCAGTACTTC.

The genes are TRBV6-6 and TRBJ2-3, with no clear D. Germline loops: CDR1 MNHNY, CDR2 SVGAGI (reference sequence). Deletions cut 0 bases from V and 6 bases from J, with 7 bases between. The CDR3 extends over 13 amino acids. CDR3 in DNA: TGTGCCAGCAGTTACTCGACGCTGGATACGCAGTATTTT. It specifies CASSYSTLDTQYF.

This clonotype was counted between two and nine times. The junction differs from germline at one of its ends, possibly a read error. The V gene is TRBV20-1, the J gene TRBJ2-7; 8 bases are a match to TRBD2. CDR1 is DFQATT and CDR2 is SNEGSKA in the germline V gene (reference sequence). The CDR3 totals 13 residues. This chain's CDR3 is CSVAGTSSYEQYF. Here the CDR3 DNA reads TGTAGTGTTGCTGGGACTAGCTCCTACGAGCAGTACTTC.

This clonotype was detected a few times. The rearrangement links TRBV29-1 to TRBJ2-2; no firm D call. Germline CDR1 and CDR2: SQVTM and ANQGSEA. The CDR3 is 12 amino acids. With 4 bases removed from V and 5 bases from J, the gap between germline ends came to 8 bases. CDR3 sequence (DNA): TGCAGCGTTGTTGGGGTAACCGGGGAGCTGTTTTTT. Translated, it gives CSVVGVTGELFF.

Regarding this clonotype: This could be a read error, since a much larger clone is one nucleotide away. J is TRBJ2-1 and V is TRBV12-3 or TRBV12-4, with 14 bases fitting TRBD2. The ends lost 6 bases at V and 7 bases at J; junction bases unmatched: 5. This CDR3 has 15 residues. This CDR3 reads CASRAGTSGRNEQFF. The CDR3 nucleotides read TGTGCCAGCAGAGCCGGGACTAGCGGGAGAAATGAGCAGTTCTTC.

As concerns this clonotype: This may come from a read error, since a much larger clone is one base off. The rearrangement links TRBV7-2 to TRBJ2-1; 7 bases map to TRBD1. This CDR3 has 15 residues. Trimming at V came to 7 bases and at J to 4 bases, leaving 10 bases not matched to a gene. Germline assignment: CDR1 SGHTA and CDR2 FQGNSA. CDR3 protein: CASNLDRERYNEQFF. The CDR3 DNA follows: TGTGCCAGCAACCTCGACAGGGAAAGGTACAATGAGCAGTTCTTC.

The chain combines TRBV15 with TRBJ2-1; no reliable D call. In germline, CDR1 is LNHNV, CDR2 YYDKDF (reference sequence). The CDR3 consists of 12 residues. V was cut by 5 bases and J by 8 bases, with 10 bases left in between. CDR3 nucleotides: TGTGCCACCAGCCCCGCAAAAGATGAGCAGTTCTTC. As protein: CATSPAKDEQFF.

This clonotype was counted once. The CDR3 region is CASRDPRTGRAETQYF. The CDR3 coding sequence is TGTGCCAGCAGGGACCCCCGGACAGGGAGGGCAGAGACCCAGTACTTC. V is TRBV27 and J is TRBJ2-5; D is possibly TRBD1 (8 bases). This CDR3 is built from 16 residues. Per germline, CDR1 MNHEY and CDR2 SMNVEV (reference sequence). V was clipped by 6 bases and J by 4 bases, with 21 bases between them.

As concerns this clonotype: The junction differs from germline at one of its ends, possibly a read error. The chain joins TRBV10-3 to TRBJ2-5, with unresolved D. The germline gives CDR1 ENHRY, CDR2 SYGVKD. The CDR3 has 12 amino acids. CDR3 bases: TGTGGCATCAGTTCCCCAAAAGAGACCCAGTACTTC. Its protein is CGISSPKETQYF.

The chain carries TRBV20-1 and TRBJ1-5, with TRBD1 identical over 7 bases. Per the germline V gene, CDR1 is DFQATT and CDR2 is SNEGSKA (reference sequence). This CDR3 comprises 15 residues. J lost 4 bases, V lost 7 bases, and 13 bases had no gene match. CDR3 in amino acids: CSVGGQVRGNQPQHF. In DNA form, the CDR3 reads TGCAGTGTCGGCGGACAGGTCCGCGGGAATCAGCCCCAGCATTTT.

This clonotype was observed a few times. A junction end diverges from the germline sequence, so it may reflect a read error. V usage is TRBV29-1 and J usage is TRBJ1-2, with TRBD1 as a possible D gene (6 bases). CDR3 size: 13 residues. Germline V lookup: CDR1 SQVTM, CDR2 ANQGSEA. Here the CDR3 DNA reads TGCGGCGTTGTGGACAGTTCTAACTATGGCTACACCTTC. It yields the protein CGVVDSSNYGYTF.

Comment on this clonotype: This may arise from a read error, as a much more abundant clone is one base away. The chain recombines TRBV10-3 with TRBJ2-2; a possible D gene is TRBD2 (5 bases). The CDR3 loop spans 12 amino acids. Trimming left V 2 bases short and J 7 bases short, with 5 bases between. Germline V gives CDR1 ENHRY, CDR2 SYGVKD. CDR3 loop: CAISEGGGELFF. CDR3 bases: TGTGCCATCAGTGAGGGAGGCGGGGAGCTGTTTTTT.

This clonotype has only a few counts. This rearrangement joins TRBV10-3 to TRBJ2-3; 8 nucleotides line up with TRBD2. The germline V gene has CDR1 ENHRY and CDR2 SYGVKD. V was clipped by 7 bases and J by 4 bases; unmatched bases: 7. This CDR3 is built from 14 residues. The CDR3 DNA reads as TGTGCCATCACCGAGCGGGAGTTGTCAGATACGCAGTATTTT. Translation gives CAITERELSDTQYF.

This chain connects TRBV3-1 to TRBJ1-2; D is possibly TRBD1 (5 bases). V was cut by 4 bases and J by 4 bases, with 16 bases left in between. Germline CDR1 and CDR2: LGHDT and YNNKEL (reference sequence). This CDR3 has 15 amino acids. Here the CDR3 DNA reads TGTGCCAGCAGCCCTCTGGGGCAGAGATTCTATGGCTACACCTTC. As protein: CASSPLGQRFYGYTF.

The chain employs TRBV6-2 or TRBV6-3 and TRBJ2-1, with a tentative D call TRBD1 (7 bases). Germline V gene data show CDR1 as MNHEY and CDR2 as SVGEGT. The germline V and J ends were trimmed by 8 bases and 2 bases, with 16 bases remaining between them. The CDR3 has 15 amino acids. The CDR3 loop is CASAEAGQTYNEQFF. As DNA, the CDR3 is TGTGCCAGCGCGGAGGCGGGACAGACCTACAATGAGCAGTTCTTC.

The CDR3 protein is CASSPYPTGSETQYF. Written as DNA, the CDR3 is TGTGCCAGCTCACCTTACCCTACAGGGTCGGAGACCCAGTACTTC. This chain connects TRBV18 to TRBJ2-5; possible D gene TRBD1, 6 bases. V gave up 3 bases and J gave up 5 bases, with 16 bases separating them. The CDR3 is 15 residues long. Per germline, CDR1 KGHSH and CDR2 LQKENI.